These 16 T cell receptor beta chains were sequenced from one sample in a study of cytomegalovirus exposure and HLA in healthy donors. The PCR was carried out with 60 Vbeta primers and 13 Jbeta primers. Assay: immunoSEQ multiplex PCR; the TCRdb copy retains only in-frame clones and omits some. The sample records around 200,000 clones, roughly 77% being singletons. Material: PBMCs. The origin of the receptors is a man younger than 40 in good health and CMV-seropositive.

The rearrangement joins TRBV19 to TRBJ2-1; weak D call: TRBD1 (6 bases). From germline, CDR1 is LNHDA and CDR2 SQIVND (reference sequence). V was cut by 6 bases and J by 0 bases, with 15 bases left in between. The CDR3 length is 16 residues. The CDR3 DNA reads TGTGCCAGTAGCCACAGGGTCGACTACTCCTACAATGAGCAGTTCTTC. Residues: CASSHRVDYSYNEQFF.

CDR3 nucleotides: TGTGCCATCAGTGACCCGGGGGACACTGAAGCTTTCTTT. As protein: CAISDPGDTEAFF. The V gene is TRBV10-3, the J gene TRBJ1-1, with TRBD1 as a possible D gene (5 bases). CDR1 is ENHRY, CDR2 SYGVKD, per germline. V lost 3 bases and J lost 3, with 8 bases in between. The CDR3 totals 13 residues.

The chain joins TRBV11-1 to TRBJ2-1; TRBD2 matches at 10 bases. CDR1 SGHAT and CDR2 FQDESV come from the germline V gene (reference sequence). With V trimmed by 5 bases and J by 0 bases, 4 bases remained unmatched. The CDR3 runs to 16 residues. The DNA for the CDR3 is TGTGCCAGCAGCCTTCTAGCGGGAGCCTCCTACAATGAGCAGTTCTTC. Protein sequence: CASSLLAGASYNEQFF.

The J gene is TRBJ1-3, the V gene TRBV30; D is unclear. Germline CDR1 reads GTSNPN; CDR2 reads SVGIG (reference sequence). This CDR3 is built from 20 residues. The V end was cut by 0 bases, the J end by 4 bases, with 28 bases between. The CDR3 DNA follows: TGTGCCTGGAGTGTGATTCGGCCCACGACTTTATCCTTCGGGGGAAACACCATATATTTT. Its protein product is CAWSVIRPTTLSFGGNTIYF.

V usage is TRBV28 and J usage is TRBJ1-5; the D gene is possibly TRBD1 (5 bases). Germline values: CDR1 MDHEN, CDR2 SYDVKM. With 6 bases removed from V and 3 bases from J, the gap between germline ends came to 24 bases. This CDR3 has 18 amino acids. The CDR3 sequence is CASRGLRASSSLNQPQHF. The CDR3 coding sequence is TGTGCCAGCAGGGGACTTCGGGCATCAAGCTCCCTCAATCAGCCCCAGCATTTT.

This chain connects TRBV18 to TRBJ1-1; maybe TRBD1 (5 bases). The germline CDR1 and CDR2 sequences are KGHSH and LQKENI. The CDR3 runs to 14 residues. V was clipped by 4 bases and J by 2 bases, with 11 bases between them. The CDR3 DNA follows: TGTGCCAGCTCACGGGAGGGGCGAAACACTGAAGCTTTCTTT. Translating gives CASSREGRNTEAFF.

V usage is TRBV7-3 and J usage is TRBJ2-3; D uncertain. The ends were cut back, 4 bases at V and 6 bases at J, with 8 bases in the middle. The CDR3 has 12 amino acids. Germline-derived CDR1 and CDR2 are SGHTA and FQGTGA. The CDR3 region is CASSSRRDTQYF. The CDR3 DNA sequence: TGTGCCAGCAGCTCTCGCCGGGATACGCAGTATTTT.

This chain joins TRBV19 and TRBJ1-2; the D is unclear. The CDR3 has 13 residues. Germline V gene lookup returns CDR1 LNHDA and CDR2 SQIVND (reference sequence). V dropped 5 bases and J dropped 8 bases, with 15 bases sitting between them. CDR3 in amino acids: CASSARKGGGYTF. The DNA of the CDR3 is TGTGCCAGTAGTGCCCGGAAGGGAGGAGGCTACACCTTC. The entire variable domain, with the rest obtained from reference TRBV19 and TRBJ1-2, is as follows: DGGITQSPKYLFRKEGQNVTLSCEQNLNHDAMYWYRQDPGQGLRLIYYSQIVNDFQKGDIAEGYSVSREKKESFPLTVTSAQKNPTAFYLCASSARKGGGYTFGSGTRLTVV.

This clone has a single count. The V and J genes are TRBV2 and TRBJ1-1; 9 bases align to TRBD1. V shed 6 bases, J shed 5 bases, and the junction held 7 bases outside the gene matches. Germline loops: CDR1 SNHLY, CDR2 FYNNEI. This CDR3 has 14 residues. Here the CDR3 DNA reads TGTGCCAGCAGCGACAGGGGGGTAGGAACTGAAGCTTTCTTT. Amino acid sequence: CASSDRGVGTEAFF.

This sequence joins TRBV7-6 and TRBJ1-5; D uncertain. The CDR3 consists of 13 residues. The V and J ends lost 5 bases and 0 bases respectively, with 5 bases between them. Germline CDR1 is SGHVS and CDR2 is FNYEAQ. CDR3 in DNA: TGTGCCAGCAGCCCAAATAGCAATCAGCCCCAGCATTTT. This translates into CASSPNSNQPQHF.

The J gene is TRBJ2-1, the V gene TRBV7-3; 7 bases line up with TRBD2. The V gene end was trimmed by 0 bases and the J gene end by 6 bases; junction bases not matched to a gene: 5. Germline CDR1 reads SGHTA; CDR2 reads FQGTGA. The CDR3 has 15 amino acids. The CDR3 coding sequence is TGTGCCAGCAGCTTAACTTGGGGGGAGGGCAATGAGCAGTTCTTC. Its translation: CASSLTWGEGNEQFF.

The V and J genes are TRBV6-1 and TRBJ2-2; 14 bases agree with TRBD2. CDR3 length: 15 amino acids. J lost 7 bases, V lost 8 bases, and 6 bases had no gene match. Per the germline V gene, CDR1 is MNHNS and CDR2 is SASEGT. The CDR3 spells CASQTSGRAGGELFF. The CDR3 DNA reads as TGTGCCAGCCAGACTAGCGGGAGGGCGGGCGGGGAGCTGTTTTTT.

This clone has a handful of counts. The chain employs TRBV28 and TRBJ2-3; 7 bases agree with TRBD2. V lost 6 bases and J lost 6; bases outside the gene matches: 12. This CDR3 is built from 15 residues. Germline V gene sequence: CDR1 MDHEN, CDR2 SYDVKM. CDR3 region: CASRPSGGGKDTQYF. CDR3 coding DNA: TGTGCCAGCAGACCGTCTGGCGGGGGAAAGGATACGCAGTATTTT. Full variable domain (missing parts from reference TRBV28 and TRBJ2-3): DVKVTQSSRYLVKRTGEKVFLECVQDMDHENMFWYRQDPGLGLRLIYFSYDVKMKEKGDIPEGYSVSREKKERFSLILESASTNQTSMYLCASRPSGGGKDTQYFGPGTRLTVL.

CDR3 residues: CATSRDRELGEQYF. DNA of the CDR3: TGTGCCACCAGCAGGGACAGGGAATTGGGCGAGCAGTACTTC. The chain links TRBV15 to TRBJ2-7; 8 nucleotides line up with TRBD1. CDR1 LNHNV and CDR2 YYDKDF come from the germline V gene (reference sequence). The CDR3 spans 14 residues. V lost 3 bases, J lost 6 bases, and 7 bases stayed unmatched.

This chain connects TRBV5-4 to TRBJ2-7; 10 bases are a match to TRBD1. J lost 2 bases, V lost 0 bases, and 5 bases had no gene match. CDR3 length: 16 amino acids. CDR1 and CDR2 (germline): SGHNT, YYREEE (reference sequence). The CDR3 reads CASSLVGQGSPYEQYF. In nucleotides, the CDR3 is TGTGCCAGCAGCTTGGTGGGACAGGGGAGTCCCTACGAGCAGTACTTC. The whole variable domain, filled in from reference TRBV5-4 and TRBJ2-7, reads ETGVTQSPTHLIKTRGQQVTLRCSSQSGHNTVSWYQQALGQGPQFIFQYYREEENGRGNFPPRFSGLQFPNYSSELNVNALELDDSALYLCASSLVGQGSPYEQYFGPGTRLTVT.

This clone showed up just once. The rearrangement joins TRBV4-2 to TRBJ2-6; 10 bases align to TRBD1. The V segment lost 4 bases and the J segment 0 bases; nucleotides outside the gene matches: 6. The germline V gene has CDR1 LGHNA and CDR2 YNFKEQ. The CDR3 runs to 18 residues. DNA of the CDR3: TGTGCCAGCAGCCGCCGCCGGGACAGGGGCTCTGGGGCCAACGTCCTGACTTTC. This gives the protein CASSRRRDRGSGANVLTF.